This entry concerns a single T cell receptor (beta chain). Its specificity is unknown. Every TCR beta cDNA library bore unique molecular identifiers. Out of 1 to 10 million T cells, a few hundred thousand cDNA molecules were generated. In TCRdb, the PCR reads were re-called with MiXCR into one record per CDR3 protein. Of a few hundred thousand distinct CDR3 sequences in the sample, 35% to 45% were seen once. These data come from a study of post-analysis software for immune sequencing data. In the study overall: Multiple sclerosis in the patients followed relapsing-remitting, secondary progressive and progressive-relapsing courses.

From germline, CDR1 is SGHTA and CDR2 FQGNSA. The V and J ends lost 5 bases and 4 bases respectively, with 8 bases between them. The CDR3 is 12 residues long. General study findings and limits: TRBV5-6, TRBV5-1 and TRBV20-1 were among five TRBV segments more frequent in patients than controls. When the samples were clustered directly with F measure, those that had been prepared in the same batch showed strong co-clustering. Controls significantly exceeded multiple sclerosis patients in normalized Chao1 diversity.

This receptor was obtained from a girl aged 2-10 years with multiple sclerosis. Sequences were obtained from blood. The rearrangement links TRBV7-2 to TRBJ1-2, with no clear D. The CDR3 DNA is TGTGCCAGCAGCCGGGAGATCTATGGCTACACCTTC. Amino acid sequence: CASSREIYGYTF.